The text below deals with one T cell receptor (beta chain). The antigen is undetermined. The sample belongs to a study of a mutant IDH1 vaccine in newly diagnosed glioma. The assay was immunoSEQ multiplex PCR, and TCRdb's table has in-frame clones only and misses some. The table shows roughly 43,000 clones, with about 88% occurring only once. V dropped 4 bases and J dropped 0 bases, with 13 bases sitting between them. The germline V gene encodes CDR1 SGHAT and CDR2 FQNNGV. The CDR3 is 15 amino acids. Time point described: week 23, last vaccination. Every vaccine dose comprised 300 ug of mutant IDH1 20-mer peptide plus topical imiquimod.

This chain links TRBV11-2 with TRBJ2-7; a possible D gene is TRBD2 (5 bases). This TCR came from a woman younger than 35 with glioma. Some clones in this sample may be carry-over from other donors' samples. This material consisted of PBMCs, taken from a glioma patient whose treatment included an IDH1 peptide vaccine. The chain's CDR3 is CASSSSLLSSYEQYF. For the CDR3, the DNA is TGTGCCAGCAGCTCTAGCCTTCTGAGCTCCTACGAGCAGTACTTC.